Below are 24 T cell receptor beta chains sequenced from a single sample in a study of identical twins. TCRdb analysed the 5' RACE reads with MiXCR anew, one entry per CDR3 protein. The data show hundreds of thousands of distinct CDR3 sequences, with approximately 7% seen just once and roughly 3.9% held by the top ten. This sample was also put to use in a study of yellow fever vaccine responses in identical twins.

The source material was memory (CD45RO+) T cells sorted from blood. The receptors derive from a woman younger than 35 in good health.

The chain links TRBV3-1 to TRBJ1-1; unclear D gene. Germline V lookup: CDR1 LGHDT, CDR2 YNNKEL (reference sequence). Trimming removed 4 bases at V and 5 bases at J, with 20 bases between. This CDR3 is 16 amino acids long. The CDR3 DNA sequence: TGTGCCAGCAGCCCCCGGGGAGGGCCTGTCGGGACTGAAGCTTTCTTT. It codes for CASSPRGGPVGTEAFF.

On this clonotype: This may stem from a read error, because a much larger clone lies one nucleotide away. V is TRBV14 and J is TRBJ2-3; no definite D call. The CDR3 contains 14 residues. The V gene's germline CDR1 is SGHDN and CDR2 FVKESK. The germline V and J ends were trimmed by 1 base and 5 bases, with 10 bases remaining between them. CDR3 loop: CASSQVRQEDTQYF. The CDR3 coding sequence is TGTGCCAGCAGCCAAGTCCGGCAGGAAGATACGCAGTATTTT.

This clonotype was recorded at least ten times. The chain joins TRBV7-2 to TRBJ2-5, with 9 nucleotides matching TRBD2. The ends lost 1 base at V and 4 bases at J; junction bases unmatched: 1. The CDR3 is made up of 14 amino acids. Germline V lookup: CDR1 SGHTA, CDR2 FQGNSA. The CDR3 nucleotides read TGTGCCAGCAGCTTAGGGACTAGCGCAGAGACCCAGTACTTC. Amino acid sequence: CASSLGTSAETQYF.

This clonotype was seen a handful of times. Here the CDR3 reads CSARPGLAGGGQEFF. CDR3 coding DNA: TGCAGTGCTAGACCGGGACTAGCGGGAGGCGGTCAAGAGTTCTTC. The V gene is TRBV20-1, the J gene TRBJ2-1; 15 nucleotides agree with TRBD2. CDR3 length: 15 amino acids. The ends lost 2 bases at V and 14 bases at J; junction bases unmatched: 10. Germline-derived CDR1 and CDR2 are DFQATT and SNEGSKA (reference sequence).

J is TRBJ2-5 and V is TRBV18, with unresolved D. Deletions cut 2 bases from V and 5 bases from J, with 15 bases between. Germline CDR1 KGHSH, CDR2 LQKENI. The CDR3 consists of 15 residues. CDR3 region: CASSPNGARGETQYF. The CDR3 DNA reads TGTGCCAGCTCACCAAACGGCGCACGTGGGGAGACCCAGTACTTC.

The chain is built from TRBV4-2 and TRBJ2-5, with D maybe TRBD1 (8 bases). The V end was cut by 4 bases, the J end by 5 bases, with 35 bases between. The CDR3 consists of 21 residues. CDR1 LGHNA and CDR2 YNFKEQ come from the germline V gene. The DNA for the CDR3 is TGTGCCAGCAGCCGGATCCCATCCCACACAGGGGGGGCAGGGGGGTGGGAGACCCAGTACTTC. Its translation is CASSRIPSHTGGAGGWETQYF.

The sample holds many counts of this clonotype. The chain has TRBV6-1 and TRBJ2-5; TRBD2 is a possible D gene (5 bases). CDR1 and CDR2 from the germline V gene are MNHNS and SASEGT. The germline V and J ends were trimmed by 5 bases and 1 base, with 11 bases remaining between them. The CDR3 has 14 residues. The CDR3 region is CASSPPAGQETQYF. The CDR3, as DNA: TGTGCCAGCAGTCCCCCGGCGGGCCAAGAGACCCAGTACTTC.

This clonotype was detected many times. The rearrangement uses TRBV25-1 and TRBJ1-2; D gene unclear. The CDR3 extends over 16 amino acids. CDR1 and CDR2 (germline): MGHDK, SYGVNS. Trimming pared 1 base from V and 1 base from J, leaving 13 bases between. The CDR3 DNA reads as TGTGCCAGCAGTGAATGGGCAGATAAAGATAACTATGGCTACACCTTC. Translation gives CASSEWADKDNYGYTF.

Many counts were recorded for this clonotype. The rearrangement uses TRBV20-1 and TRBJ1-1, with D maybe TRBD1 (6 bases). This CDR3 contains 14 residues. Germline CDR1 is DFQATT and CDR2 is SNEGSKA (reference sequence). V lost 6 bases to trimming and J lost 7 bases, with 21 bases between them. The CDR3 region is CSATTGGQFFEAFF. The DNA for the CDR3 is TGCAGTGCAACCACGGGGGGGCAGTTTTTTGAAGCTTTCTTT.

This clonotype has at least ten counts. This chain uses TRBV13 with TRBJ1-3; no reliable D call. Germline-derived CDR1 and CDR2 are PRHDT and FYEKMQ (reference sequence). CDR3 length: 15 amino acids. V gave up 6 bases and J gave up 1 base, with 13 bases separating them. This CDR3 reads CASRPGKQSGNTIYF. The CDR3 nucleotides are TGTGCCAGCAGGCCCGGGAAACAGTCTGGAAACACCATATATTTT. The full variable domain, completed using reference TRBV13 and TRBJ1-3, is AAGVIQSPRHLIKEKRETATLKCYPIPRHDTVYWYQQGPGQDPQFLISFYEKMQSDKGSIPDRFSAQQFSDYHSELNMSSLELGDSALYFCASRPGKQSGNTIYFGEGSWLTVV.

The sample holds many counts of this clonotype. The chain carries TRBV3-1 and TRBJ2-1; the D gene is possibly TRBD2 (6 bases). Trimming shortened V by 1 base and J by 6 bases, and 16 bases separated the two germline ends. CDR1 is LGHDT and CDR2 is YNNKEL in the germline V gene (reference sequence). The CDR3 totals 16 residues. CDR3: CASSQVWGTQGNEQFF. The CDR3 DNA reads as TGTGCCAGCAGCCAAGTTTGGGGGACTCAGGGCAATGAGCAGTTCTTC.

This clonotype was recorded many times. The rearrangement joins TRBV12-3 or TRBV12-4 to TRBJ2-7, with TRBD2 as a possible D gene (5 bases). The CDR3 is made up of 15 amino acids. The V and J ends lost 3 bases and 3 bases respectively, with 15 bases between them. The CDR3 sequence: CASSFPRGPNYEQYV. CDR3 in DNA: TGTGCCAGCAGTTTCCCCCGAGGGCCCAACTACGAGCAGTACGTC.

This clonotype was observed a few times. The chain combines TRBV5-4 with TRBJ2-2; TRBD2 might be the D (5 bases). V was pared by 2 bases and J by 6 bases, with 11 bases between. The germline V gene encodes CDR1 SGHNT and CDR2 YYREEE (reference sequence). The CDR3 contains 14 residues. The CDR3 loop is CASSLSGIAGELFF. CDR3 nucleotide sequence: TGTGCCAGCAGCTTATCGGGGATCGCCGGGGAGCTGTTTTTT.

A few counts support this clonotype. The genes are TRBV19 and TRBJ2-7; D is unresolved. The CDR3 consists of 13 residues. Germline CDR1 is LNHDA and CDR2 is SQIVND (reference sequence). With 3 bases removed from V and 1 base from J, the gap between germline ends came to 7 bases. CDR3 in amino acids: CASSMQSSYEQYF. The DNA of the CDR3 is TGTGCCAGTAGTATGCAGTCTTCCTACGAGCAGTACTTC.

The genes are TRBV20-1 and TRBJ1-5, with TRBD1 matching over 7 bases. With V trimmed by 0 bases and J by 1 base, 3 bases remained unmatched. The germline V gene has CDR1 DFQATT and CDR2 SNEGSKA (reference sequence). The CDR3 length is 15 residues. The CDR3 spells CSARELGQSNQPQHF. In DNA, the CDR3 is TGCAGTGCTAGAGAATTGGGACAGAGCAATCAGCCCCAGCATTTT.

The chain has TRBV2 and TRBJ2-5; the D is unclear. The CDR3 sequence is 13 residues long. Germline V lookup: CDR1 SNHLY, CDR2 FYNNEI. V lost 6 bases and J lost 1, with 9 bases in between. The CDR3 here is CASRLELQETQYF. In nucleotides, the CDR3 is TGTGCCAGCAGGCTAGAGCTCCAAGAGACCCAGTACTTC.

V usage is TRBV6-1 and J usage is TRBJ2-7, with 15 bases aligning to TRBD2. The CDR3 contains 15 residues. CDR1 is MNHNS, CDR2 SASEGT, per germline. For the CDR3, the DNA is TGTGCCGGCAGGAGGACTAGCGGGGGGGCCCACGAGCAGTACGTC. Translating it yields CAGRRTSGGAHEQYV.

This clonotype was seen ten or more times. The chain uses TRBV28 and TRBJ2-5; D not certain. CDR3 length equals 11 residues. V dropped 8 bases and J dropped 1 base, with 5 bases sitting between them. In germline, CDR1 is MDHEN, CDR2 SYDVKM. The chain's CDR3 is CASGLQETQYF. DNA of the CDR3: TGTGCCAGCGGTCTCCAAGAGACCCAGTACTTC.

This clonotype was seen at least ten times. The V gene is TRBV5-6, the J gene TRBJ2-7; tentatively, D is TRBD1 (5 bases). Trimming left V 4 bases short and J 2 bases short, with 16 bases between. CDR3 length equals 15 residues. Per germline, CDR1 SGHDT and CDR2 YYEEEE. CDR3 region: CASSPSYLGPYEQYF. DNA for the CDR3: TGTGCCAGCAGCCCTTCTTATTTGGGGCCCTACGAGCAGTACTTC.

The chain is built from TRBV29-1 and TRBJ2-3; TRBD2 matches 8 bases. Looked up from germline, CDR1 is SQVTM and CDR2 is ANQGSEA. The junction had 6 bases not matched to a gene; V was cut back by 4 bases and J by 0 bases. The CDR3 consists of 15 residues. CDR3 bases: TGCAGCGTTGTAGGCGGCGGGGGGAGCACAGATACGCAGTATTTT. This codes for CSVVGGGGSTDTQYF.

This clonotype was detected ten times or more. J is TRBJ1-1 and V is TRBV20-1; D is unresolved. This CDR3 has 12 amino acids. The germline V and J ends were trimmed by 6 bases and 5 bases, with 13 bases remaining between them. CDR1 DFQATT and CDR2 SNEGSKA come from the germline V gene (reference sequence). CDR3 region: CSAQWRGTEAFF. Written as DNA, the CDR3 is TGCAGTGCCCAGTGGCGGGGAACTGAAGCTTTCTTT.

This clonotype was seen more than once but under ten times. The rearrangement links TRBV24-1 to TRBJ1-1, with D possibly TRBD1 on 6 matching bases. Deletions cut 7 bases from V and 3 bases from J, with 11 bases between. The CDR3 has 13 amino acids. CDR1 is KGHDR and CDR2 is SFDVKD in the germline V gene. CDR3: CATRREGDTEAFF. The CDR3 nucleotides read TGTGCCACCAGGAGAGAGGGGGACACTGAAGCTTTCTTT.

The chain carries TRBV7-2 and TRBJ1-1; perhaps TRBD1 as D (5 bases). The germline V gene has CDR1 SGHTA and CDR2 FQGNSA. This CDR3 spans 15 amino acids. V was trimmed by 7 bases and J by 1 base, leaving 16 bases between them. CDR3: CASKARPGGNTEAFF. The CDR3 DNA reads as TGTGCCAGCAAAGCCCGACCCGGGGGGAACACTGAAGCTTTCTTT.

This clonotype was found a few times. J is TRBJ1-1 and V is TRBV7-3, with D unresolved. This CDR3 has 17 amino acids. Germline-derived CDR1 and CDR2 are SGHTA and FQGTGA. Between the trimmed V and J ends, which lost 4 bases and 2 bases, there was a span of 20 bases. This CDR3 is CASSSRTERVINTEAFF. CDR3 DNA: TGTGCCAGCAGCTCTCGGACTGAAAGGGTAATAAACACTGAAGCTTTCTTT.